Below, 9 T cell receptor beta chains from the same sample are listed, as sequenced in a study of T cell changes during pregnancy in multiple sclerosis (dated by TCRdb to the late 2010s). Library construction relied on the immunoSEQ multiplex PCR assay. In its TCRdb copy, this immuneACCESS table keeps in-frame sequences only and misses some clones. Where compared with another copy, unresolved V genes explain less than half of these, and the others have no known cause. The sample table records some 74,000 clones; approximately 92% of these occur just once. The ten largest clones capture about 4% of the sample. Sequenced material: peripheral blood, taken after pregnancy. These receptors all come from a female donor in good health, enrolled as a control in a pregnancy study.

CDR3 sequence reads: CASTATGTPQEAFF. The CDR3 bases are TGTGCCAGCACAGCGACAGGGACCCCACAAGAAGCTTTCTTT. The chain joins TRBV2 to TRBJ1-1; 7 nucleotides align to TRBD1. Germline assignment: CDR1 SNHLY and CDR2 FYNNEI. This CDR3 has 14 amino acids. With V trimmed by 7 bases and J by 8 bases, 13 bases remained unmatched.

The V gene is TRBV29-1, the J gene TRBJ1-2, with TRBD1 identical over 9 bases. This CDR3 region has 14 residues. Germline loops: CDR1 SQVTM, CDR2 ANQGSEA. The V and J ends lost 3 bases and 4 bases, in that order; junction bases with no gene match: 6. The CDR3, as DNA: TGCAGCGTTGAGGGGACAGGGTCGGGCTATGGCTACACCTTC. It specifies CSVEGTGSGYGYTF. The complete variable domain, with remaining parts taken from reference TRBV29-1 and TRBJ1-2, reads SAVISQKPSRDICQRGTSLTIQCQVDSQVTMMFWYRQQPGQSLTLIATANQGSEATYESGFVIDKFPISRPNLTFSTLTVSNMSPEDSSIYLCSVEGTGSGYGYTFGSGTRLTVV.

The chain is built from TRBV4-1 and TRBJ2-4; possible D gene TRBD1, 5 bases. Germline loops: CDR1 MGHRA, CDR2 YSYEKL. Trimming shortened V by 4 bases and J by 3 bases, and 13 bases separated the two germline ends. The CDR3 runs 15 residues. The CDR3 protein is CASSPGLGVKNIQYF. The CDR3, as DNA: TGCGCCAGCAGCCCAGGCTTAGGGGTCAAAAACATTCAGTACTTC.

This clone was detected once. The chain carries TRBV5-6 and TRBJ1-5; no clear D. Between the trimmed V and J ends, which lost 2 bases and 4 bases, there was a span of 4 bases. Germline V gives CDR1 SGHDT, CDR2 YYEEEE. The CDR3 extends over 12 amino acids. Here the CDR3 DNA reads TGTGCCAGCAGCTTCGGTAATCAGCCCCAGCATTTT. Translation: CASSFGNQPQHF.

V gene TRBV7-9 combines with J gene TRBJ2-1, with D perhaps TRBD2 (6 bases). CDR3 length: 14 amino acids. The germline gives CDR1 SEHNR, CDR2 FQNEAQ (reference sequence). The ends were cut back, 0 bases at V and 5 bases at J, with 8 bases in the middle. The CDR3: CASSLAGTHNEQFF. CDR3 in DNA: TGTGCCAGCAGCTTAGCAGGGACTCACAATGAGCAGTTCTTC.

This chain links TRBV2 with TRBJ1-1; D is unclear. The CDR3 is 14 amino acids. Germline CDR1 reads SNHLY; CDR2 reads FYNNEI. With 3 bases removed from V and 1 base from J, the gap between germline ends came to 9 bases. The CDR3 DNA follows: TGTGCCAGCAGTGAGCGTGGGCCGAACACTGAAGCTTTCTTT. Its translation: CASSERGPNTEAFF. The whole variable domain, filled in from reference TRBV2 and TRBJ1-1, reads EPEVTQTPSHQVTQMGQEVILRCVPISNHLYFYWYRQILGQKVEFLVSFYNNEISEKSEIFDDQFSVERPDGSNFTLKIRSTKLEDSAMYFCASSERGPNTEAFFGQGTRLTVV.

This chain joins TRBV6-6 and TRBJ2-3; D is unresolved. Germline V gene sequence: CDR1 MNHNY, CDR2 SVGAGI (reference sequence). CDR3 length: 15 amino acids. V gave up 0 bases and J gave up 5 bases, with 12 bases separating them. The CDR3 nucleotides are TGTGCCAGCAGTTACTCATTCGGAGTTTTAGATACGCAGTATTTT. Amino acids: CASSYSFGVLDTQYF.

The CDR3 here is CASSPQGNYGYTF. The CDR3 DNA is TGTGCCAGCAGCCCGCAGGGGAACTATGGCTACACCTTC. The chain has TRBV7-2 and TRBJ1-2; D might be TRBD1 (6 bases). Germline V gene lookup returns CDR1 SGHTA and CDR2 FQGNSA. V lost 5 bases, J lost 2 bases, and 9 bases lay in between. The CDR3 is 13 amino acids. Based on the CDR3 plus reference TRBV7-2 and TRBJ1-2, the full variable domain is GAGVSQSPSNKVTEKGKDVELRCDPISGHTALYWYRQSLGQGLEFLIYFQGNSAPDKSGLPSDRFSAERTGGSVSTLTIQRTQQEDSAVYLCASSPQGNYGYTFGSGTRLTVV.

The count of this clone is one. The V and J genes are TRBV6-5 and TRBJ1-3, with D hard to call. CDR3 size: 15 residues. From germline, CDR1 is MNHEY and CDR2 SVGAGI. The V and J ends lost 7 bases and 0 bases respectively, with 13 bases between them. The CDR3 spells CASIGRRVSGNTIYF. Here the CDR3 DNA reads TGTGCCAGCATCGGGAGGAGGGTCTCTGGAAACACCATATATTTT.